Listed here are 29 T cell receptor beta chains from one sample, sequenced in a study of preoperative IRX-2 immunotherapy in early breast cancer. The method was immunoSEQ multiplex PCR; TCRdb's version includes in-frame clones alone and lacks a portion of them. The data contain about 19,000 clones, around four fifths of them singletons. Treatment meaning: preoperative locoregional IRX-2 cytokine immunotherapy. The sample here was lymph node tissue, taken after IRX-2 immunotherapy. These receptors came from a human donor with breast cancer.

Remarks on this clone: One end of the junction does not line up with germline, which may come from a read error. This chain links TRBV6-8 with TRBJ2-3, with 11 bases aligning to TRBD2. From germline, CDR1 is MNHGY and CDR2 SAAAGT. This CDR3 spans 15 amino acids. CDR3 DNA: TGTGCCATCAGTGTAGCGGGAGGGGCAACAGATACGCAGTATTTT. It codes for CAISVAGGATDTQYF.

This clone was counted only a few times. The V call is TRBV19, the J call TRBJ2-2, with unresolved D. Trimming took off 6 bases at V and 6 bases at J, with 17 bases between the two ends. Germline V gene lookup returns CDR1 LNHDA and CDR2 SQIVND (reference sequence). The CDR3 loop spans 15 amino acids. CDR3 region: CASRVRGPRAGELFF. CDR3 sequence (DNA): TGTGCCAGTAGGGTTCGAGGTCCTAGGGCCGGGGAGCTGTTTTTT.

A remark on this clone: Sequence at one end of the junction differs from germline and may be a read error. The chain couples TRBV14 to TRBJ2-7; D uncertain. This CDR3 contains 13 residues. Germline V gene data show CDR1 as SGHDN and CDR2 as FVKESK. Here the CDR3 reads CASSQDRSYGQYF. The CDR3 bases are TGTGCCAGCAGCCAAGACAGGTCGTACGGGCAGTACTTC.

The chain uses TRBV18 and TRBJ2-7; TRBD1 is a possible D gene (6 bases). The ends were cut back, 5 bases at V and 6 bases at J, with 14 bases in the middle. Germline V gene data show CDR1 as KGHSH and CDR2 as LQKENI. The CDR3 consists of 13 residues. This CDR3 reads CASSNREDSEQYF. DNA of the CDR3: TGTGCCAGCTCAAACAGGGAAGATTCCGAGCAGTACTTC. The complete variable domain, with remaining parts taken from reference TRBV18 and TRBJ2-7, reads NAGVMQNPRHLVRRRGQEARLRCSPMKGHSHVYWYRQLPEEGLKFMVYLQKENIIDESGMPKERFSAEFPKEGPSILRIQQVVRGDSAAYFCASSNREDSEQYFGPGTRLTVT.

This sequence joins TRBV19 and TRBJ1-5, with D unresolved. Germline V lookup: CDR1 LNHDA, CDR2 SQIVND (reference sequence). V lost 7 bases and J lost 7, with 14 bases in between. CDR3 length: 13 amino acids. The CDR3 nucleotides read TGTGCCAGTACTAGGCAGGAGGGCCAGCCCCAGCATTTT. This translates into CASTRQEGQPQHF.

The V gene is TRBV10-3, the J gene TRBJ2-1, with 8 bases identical to TRBD2. Trimming removed 0 bases from V and 3 bases from J; junction bases left unmatched: 4. Germline V gene sequence: CDR1 ENHRY, CDR2 SYGVKD. This CDR3 is 16 amino acids long. The CDR3 is CAISESARGVYNEQFF. As DNA, the CDR3 is TGTGCCATCAGTGAGTCGGCGCGGGGGGTCTACAATGAGCAGTTCTTC.

The genes are TRBV19 and TRBJ1-1; possible D gene TRBD1, 6 bases. V lost 2 bases and J lost 1, with 14 bases in between. The V gene's germline CDR1 is LNHDA and CDR2 SQIVND (reference sequence). The CDR3 consists of 16 residues. The DNA of the CDR3 is TGTGCCAGTAGTATAAGGGGTCAGGGGACGAACACTGAAGCTTTCTTT. Amino acid sequence: CASSIRGQGTNTEAFF.

The V call is TRBV23-1, the J call TRBJ1-4; 9 nucleotides agree with TRBD1. TRBV23-1 is reported as an ORF; its role is uncertain. The CDR3 is made up of 17 amino acids. With 1 base clipped from V and 3 bases from J, the junction kept 6 bases outside the gene matches. The CDR3 sequence: CASSQCRDRAPNEKLFF. CDR3 nucleotide sequence: TGCGCCAGCAGTCAATGCCGGGACAGGGCGCCTAATGAAAAACTGTTTTTT.

A remark on this clone: Sequence at one end of the junction differs from germline and may be a read error. The V gene is TRBV6-8, the J gene TRBJ1-3; D is ambiguous. The V gene's germline CDR1 is MNHGY and CDR2 SAAAGT. This CDR3 has 16 amino acids. CDR3 DNA sequence: TGTGCCATCAGTGGTAGTCGGGCGGCGAGAGGAAACACCATATATTTT. It yields the protein CAISGSRAARGNTIYF.

The genes are TRBV28 and TRBJ2-1; weak D call: TRBD1 (5 bases). The CDR3 runs to 15 residues. The germline V and J ends were trimmed by 6 bases and 2 bases, with 14 bases remaining between them. CDR1 is MDHEN, CDR2 SYDVKM, per germline. The CDR3 sequence is CASSPGKWAYNEQFF. The DNA of the CDR3 is TGTGCCAGCAGCCCAGGGAAGTGGGCCTACAATGAGCAGTTCTTC.

This chain links TRBV10-3 with TRBJ1-3, with D possibly being TRBD1 (6 bases). Germline-derived CDR1 and CDR2 are ENHRY and SYGVKD. The CDR3 covers 15 residues. V lost 9 bases and J 1 base, leaving 16 bases between the germline ends. CDR3 DNA: TGTGCCATAAAGGGGGGAATGGGGTCTGGAAACACCATATATTTT. Amino acid sequence: CAIKGGMGSGNTIYF.

The chain joins TRBV5-1 to TRBJ1-4; a possible D gene is TRBD1 (5 bases). The germline gives CDR1 SGHRS, CDR2 YFSETQ. The CDR3 consists of 16 residues. V lost 0 bases and J 7 bases, leaving 16 bases between the germline ends. In nucleotides, the CDR3 is TGCGCCAGCAGCTTGGATGCCGTCCGAGGGGCTGAAAAACTGTTTTTT. Its protein product is CASSLDAVRGAEKLFF.

This chain uses TRBV28 with TRBJ1-2, with a weak D call TRBD1 (6 bases). V gave up 2 bases and J gave up 5 bases, with 6 bases separating them. Germline assignment: CDR1 MDHEN and CDR2 SYDVKM. This CDR3 spans 12 amino acids. CDR3 DNA sequence: TGTGCCAGCAGTTTAACAGGGTATGGCTACACCTTC. Translation: CASSLTGYGYTF.

This chain connects TRBV6-8 to TRBJ2-7; weak D call: TRBD1 (6 bases). V lost 5 bases, J lost 3 bases, and 20 bases lay in between. CDR1 is MNHGY and CDR2 is SAAAGT in the germline V gene. The CDR3 runs 16 residues. The DNA for the CDR3 is TGTGCCAGCAGTGGGTTTTATAGGGACAAAGGCTACGAGCAGTACTTC. Encoded protein: CASSGFYRDKGYEQYF.

The chain joins TRBV6-8 to TRBJ1-1; the D is unclear. The germline V and J ends were trimmed by 6 bases and 5 bases, with 10 bases remaining between them. The CDR3 contains 12 residues. Germline V gives CDR1 MNHGY, CDR2 SAAAGT. The DNA for the CDR3 is TGTGCCAGCAGGGGTGTAAGAACTGAAGCTTTCTTT. Translation gives CASRGVRTEAFF.

This chain links TRBV29-1 with TRBJ1-1; D is perhaps TRBD1 (6 bases). Germline V gene data show CDR1 as SQVTM and CDR2 as ANQGSEA. This CDR3 is 13 amino acids long. V was trimmed by 6 bases and J by 0 bases, leaving 11 bases between them. CDR3 in DNA: TGCAGCGTCGGACAGCTAATGAACACTGAAGCTTTCTTT. Protein: CSVGQLMNTEAFF.

In DNA, the CDR3 is TGTGCCAGCAGCACCCGCTCTGGGGCCAACGTCCTGACTTTC. This sequence encodes CASSTRSGANVLTF. The V call is TRBV7-4, the J call TRBJ2-6; no firm D call. Per germline, CDR1 SGHVT and CDR2 SQSDAQ. The CDR3 totals 14 residues. Trimming stripped 5 bases from V and 0 bases from J, with 5 bases between.

The CDR3 nucleotides read TGTGCCAGCAGTTGGCGGCAATTGAACACTGAAGCTTTCTTT. Its translation: CASSWRQLNTEAFF. The chain carries TRBV28 and TRBJ1-1; D remains ambiguous. This CDR3 has 14 residues. Trimming took 4 bases from V and 0 from J, leaving 9 bases between them. Germline V gene sequence: CDR1 MDHEN, CDR2 SYDVKM.

The chain carries TRBV18 and TRBJ2-2; either TRBD1 or TRBD2 may supply D (5 bases each). The CDR3 is 15 residues long. V shed 3 bases and J shed 4 bases, with 12 bases lying between them. Germline V CDR1 and CDR2: KGHSH, LQKENI. CDR3 amino acids: CASSPRDGITGELFF. The CDR3 DNA is TGTGCCAGCTCACCCCGGGACGGAATCACCGGGGAGCTGTTTTTT. The full variable domain, with the rest looked up from reference TRBV18 and TRBJ2-2, is NAGVMQNPRHLVRRRGQEARLRCSPMKGHSHVYWYRQLPEEGLKFMVYLQKENIIDESGMPKERFSAEFPKEGPSILRIQQVVRGDSAAYFCASSPRDGITGELFFGEGSRLTVL.

The chain links TRBV28 to TRBJ1-5, with D unclear. The CDR3 contains 14 residues. V was shortened by 1 base and J by 5 bases, with 9 bases between the two germline ends. Germline V gene lookup returns CDR1 MDHEN and CDR2 SYDVKM. In DNA form, the CDR3 reads TGTGCCAGCAGTTTATTAGGCAGTGATCAGCCCCAGCATTTT. Amino acids: CASSLLGSDQPQHF.

J is TRBJ1-4 and V is TRBV28; 7 positions match TRBD1. The V segment lost 5 bases and the J segment 5 bases; nucleotides outside the gene matches: 5. From germline, CDR1 is MDHEN and CDR2 SYDVKM. The CDR3 runs 14 residues. CDR3 bases: TGTGCCAGCAGTGGGACAGCCGAAAATGAAAAACTGTTTTTT. It translates to CASSGTAENEKLFF.

This CDR3 is CASSNGPISPGELFF. The CDR3 coding sequence is TGTGCCAGCAGTAACGGCCCCATAAGCCCCGGGGAGCTGTTTTTT. The gene calls are TRBV6-8 and TRBJ2-2, with no clear D. The CDR3 consists of 15 residues. The V gene lost 5 bases and the J gene lost 6 bases, with 16 bases spanning the gap. CDR1 MNHGY and CDR2 SAAAGT come from the germline V gene.

Regarding this clone: Different DNA sequences within this sample yield the same CDR3. The rearrangement uses TRBV18 and TRBJ1-1; a weak D match, TRBD1 (6 bases). The CDR3 extends over 14 amino acids. Germline V gene lookup returns CDR1 KGHSH and CDR2 LQKENI. Trimming removed 2 bases from V and 0 bases from J, with 7 bases in between. The CDR3 sequence: CASSPTGMNTEAFF. The CDR3, as DNA: TGTGCCAGCTCACCAACAGGGATGAACACTGAAGCTTTCTTT.

The chain employs TRBV11-3 and TRBJ2-7; the D is unclear. V was trimmed by 5 bases and J by 6 bases, leaving 17 bases between them. Per the germline V gene, CDR1 is SGHNT and CDR2 is YENEEA. The CDR3 spans 14 residues. As DNA, the CDR3 is TGTGCCAGCAGCAAACTACGAGGATCTGGCGAGCAGTACTTC. Encoded protein: CASSKLRGSGEQYF.

This chain uses TRBV10-2 with TRBJ1-1, with D uncertain. Looked up from germline, CDR1 is WSHSY and CDR2 is SAAADI. CDR3 size: 13 residues. Between the trimmed V and J ends, which lost 7 bases and 2 bases, there was a span of 11 bases. Here the CDR3 DNA reads TGCGCCAGCATGGGGTGGGCCAACACTGAAGCTTTCTTT. It specifies CASMGWANTEAFF.

The rearrangement joins TRBV19 to TRBJ1-5, with D maybe TRBD1 (5 bases). The germline gives CDR1 LNHDA, CDR2 SQIVND (reference sequence). The length of the CDR3 is 13 residues. V dropped 5 bases and J dropped 5 bases, with 10 bases sitting between them. DNA of the CDR3: TGTGCCAGTAGTGGGACCGACCATCAGCCCCAGCATTTT. Translated: CASSGTDHQPQHF.

The chain recombines TRBV27 with TRBJ2-3, with 9 bases fitting TRBD2. The CDR3 has 16 residues. With V trimmed by 6 bases and J by 2 bases, 9 bases remained unmatched. Germline values: CDR1 MNHEY, CDR2 SMNVEV (reference sequence). CDR3 sequence reads: CASSQTSGSYTDTQYF. In nucleotides, the CDR3 is TGTGCCAGCAGCCAGACTAGCGGTTCTTACACAGATACGCAGTATTTT.

V gene TRBV6-7 combines with J gene TRBJ1-3; D is perhaps TRBD1 (6 bases). TRBV6-7 is classed as an ORF, of uncertain function. The V and J ends lost 6 bases and 0 bases respectively, with 12 bases between them. The CDR3 is made up of 15 amino acids. The CDR3 DNA follows: TGTGCCAGCAGGGAATTACAGGGCTCTGGAAACACCATATATTTT. Residues: CASRELQGSGNTIYF.

The J gene is TRBJ2-6, the V gene TRBV18, with D perhaps being TRBD1 or TRBD2 (6 bases each). The CDR3 is 18 amino acids. The germline V gene has CDR1 KGHSH and CDR2 LQKENI. Between the trimmed V and J ends, which lost 4 bases and 0 bases, there was a span of 16 bases. The CDR3, as DNA: TGTGCCAGCTCACGCCCCAAGGGGGGAACCTCTGGGGCCAACGTCCTGACTTTC. It is translated as CASSRPKGGTSGANVLTF. The variable domain in full, with the rest retrieved from reference TRBV18 and TRBJ2-6, is NAGVMQNPRHLVRRRGQEARLRCSPMKGHSHVYWYRQLPEEGLKFMVYLQKENIIDESGMPKERFSAEFPKEGPSILRIQQVVRGDSAAYFCASSRPKGGTSGANVLTFGAGSRLTVL.